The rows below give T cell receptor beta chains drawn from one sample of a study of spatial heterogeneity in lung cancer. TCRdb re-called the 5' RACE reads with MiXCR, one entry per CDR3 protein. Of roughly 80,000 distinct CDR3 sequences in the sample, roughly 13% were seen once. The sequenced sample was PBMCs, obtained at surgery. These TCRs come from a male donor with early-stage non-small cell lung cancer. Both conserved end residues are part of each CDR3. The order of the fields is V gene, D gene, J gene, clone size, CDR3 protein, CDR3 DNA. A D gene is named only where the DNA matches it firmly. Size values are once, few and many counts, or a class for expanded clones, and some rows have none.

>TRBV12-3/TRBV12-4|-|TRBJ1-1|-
CARSLMENTEAFF
TGTGCCAGGAGTTTGATGGAGAACACTGAAGCTTTCTTT
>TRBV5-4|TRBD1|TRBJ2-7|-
CASRLQGTYEQYF
TGTGCCAGCAGATTACAGGGGACCTACGAGCAGTACTTC
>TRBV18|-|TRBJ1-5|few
CASSDSFDQPQHF
TGTGCCAGCTCGGACAGCTTCGATCAGCCCCAGCATTTT
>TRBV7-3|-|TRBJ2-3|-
CASSLAVGRTDTQYF
TGTGCCAGCAGCTTAGCTGTGGGGCGCACAGATACGCAGTATTTT
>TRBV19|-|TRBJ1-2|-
CASRPIVGVGGYTF
TGTGCCAGTAGGCCTATAGTGGGGGTTGGAGGCTACACCTTC
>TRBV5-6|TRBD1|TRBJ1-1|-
CASSLGQGGRTEAFF
TGTGCCAGCAGCCTCGGACAGGGCGGGAGGACTGAAGCTTTCTTT
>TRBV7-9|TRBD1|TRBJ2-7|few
CASSLPGTGANYEQYF
TGTGCCAGCAGCTTACCGGGGACAGGGGCCAACTACGAGCAGTACTTC
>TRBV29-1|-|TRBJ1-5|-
CSALGDSSNQPQHF
TGCAGCGCCTTAGGGGACTCTAGCAATCAGCCCCAGCATTTT
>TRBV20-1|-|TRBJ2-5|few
CSAPGTPGEKTQYF
TGCAGTGCTCCCGGGACACCGGGAGAGAAGACCCAGTACTTC
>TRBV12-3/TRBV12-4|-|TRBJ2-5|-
CASSYGPETQYF
TGTGCCAGCAGTTACGGTCCGGAGACCCAGTACTTC
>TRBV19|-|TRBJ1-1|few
CASSSLGAGTEAFF
TGTGCCAGTAGTTCCCTCGGGGCAGGCACTGAAGCTTTCTTT
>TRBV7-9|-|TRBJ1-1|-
CASSSVRTATNTEAFF
TGTGCCAGCAGCTCTGTCAGAACAGCTACGAACACTGAAGCTTTCTTT
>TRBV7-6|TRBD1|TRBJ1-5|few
CASSLGDRAQPQHF
TGTGCCAGCAGCTTAGGGGACAGGGCTCAGCCCCAGCATTTT
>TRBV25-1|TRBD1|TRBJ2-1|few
CASLGRGEQFF
TGTGCCAGCCTGGGCAGGGGGGAGCAGTTCTTC
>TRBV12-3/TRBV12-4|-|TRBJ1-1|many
CASSSDRDTSNTEAFF
TGTGCCAGCAGTTCGGACCGGGACACATCTAACACTGAAGCTTTCTTT
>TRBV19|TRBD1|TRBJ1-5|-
CASRGTGGQPQHF
TGTGCCAGTAGAGGGACAGGGGGTCAGCCCCAGCATTTT
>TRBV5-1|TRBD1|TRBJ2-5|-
CASSPQGADETQYF
TGCGCCAGCAGCCCACAGGGGGCGGATGAGACCCAGTACTTC
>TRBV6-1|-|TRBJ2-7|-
CASSGLRGFGEQYF
TGTGCCAGCAGTGGGTTAAGGGGTTTCGGTGAGCAGTACTTC
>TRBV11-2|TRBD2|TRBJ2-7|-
CASSSITSGIVYEQYF
TGTGCCAGCAGCTCGATTACTAGCGGGATCGTCTACGAGCAGTACTTC
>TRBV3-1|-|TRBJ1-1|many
CASSQRGGAEAFF
TGTGCCAGCAGCCAAAGGGGGGGAGCAGAAGCTTTCTTT
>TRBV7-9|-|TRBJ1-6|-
CASSLEDSPLHF
TGTGCCAGCAGCTTAGAGGATTCACCCCTCCACTTT
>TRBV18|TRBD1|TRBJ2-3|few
CASSPRFSGGSTDTQYF
TGTGCCAGCTCACCCCGATTTTCAGGGGGCTCGACGGATACGCAGTATTTT
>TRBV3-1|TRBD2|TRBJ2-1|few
CASSQDVARVAGFNEQFF
TGTGCCAGCAGCCAAGATGTCGCTCGGGTAGCGGGATTCAATGAGCAGTTCTTC
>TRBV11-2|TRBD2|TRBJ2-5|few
CASSLVAGPRETQYF
TGTGCCAGCAGCTTAGTAGCGGGACCGAGGGAGACCCAGTACTTC
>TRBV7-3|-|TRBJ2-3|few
CASSRGGRGDTQYF
TGTGCCAGCAGCCGAGGGGGGCGTGGAGATACGCAGTATTTT
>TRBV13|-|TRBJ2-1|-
CASSLGWEAEQFF
TGTGCCAGCAGCTTAGGCTGGGAAGCAGAGCAGTTCTTC
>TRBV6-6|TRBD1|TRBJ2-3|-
CASSPRDSYTFFADTQYF
TGTGCCAGCAGTCCAAGGGACAGTTATACTTTTTTCGCAGATACGCAGTATTTT
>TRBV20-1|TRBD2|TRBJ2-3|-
CSARDITPPLAGGPKGQYF
TGCAGTGCTAGAGATATCACACCCCCCCTAGCGGGAGGACCGAAGGGGCAGTATTTT
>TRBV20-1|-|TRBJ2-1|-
CSARAKGIENEQFF
TGCAGTGCTAGAGCGAAGGGGATAGAGAATGAGCAGTTCTTC
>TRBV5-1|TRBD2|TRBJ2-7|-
CASSFPPGTSETEQYF
TGCGCCAGCAGCTTCCCACCCGGGACTAGCGAGACGGAGCAGTACTTC
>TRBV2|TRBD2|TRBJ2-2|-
CASSRTAASGRPGTGELFF
TGTGCCAGCAGTCGGACAGCCGCTAGCGGGAGGCCGGGAACCGGGGAGCTGTTTTTT
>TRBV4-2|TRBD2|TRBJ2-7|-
CASSLGAGVSSYEQYF
TGTGCCAGCAGCCTAGGAGCGGGGGTGAGCTCCTACGAGCAGTACTTC
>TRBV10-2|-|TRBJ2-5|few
CASSESRAQETQYF
TGCGCCAGCAGTGAGTCAAGGGCTCAAGAGACCCAGTACTTC
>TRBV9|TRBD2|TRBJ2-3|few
CASSTRLAGTDTQYF
TGTGCCAGCAGCACCCGACTAGCGGGAACAGATACGCAGTATTTT
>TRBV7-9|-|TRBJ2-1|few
CASSLAELVF
TGTGCCAGCAGCTTGGCCGAGTTAGTCTTC
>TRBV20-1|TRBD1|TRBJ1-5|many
CSAHDRALNQPQHF
TGCAGTGCGCACGACAGGGCGTTAAATCAGCCCCAGCATTTT
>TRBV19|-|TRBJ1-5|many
CASSIIGFGGNQPQHF
TGTGCCAGTAGTATAATCGGGTTCGGAGGCAATCAGCCCCAGCATTTT
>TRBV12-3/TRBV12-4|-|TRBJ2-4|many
CASSFGGGGAKNIQYF
TGTGCCAGCAGCTTTGGGGGCGGGGGAGCCAAAAACATTCAGTACTTC
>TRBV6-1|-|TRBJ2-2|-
CASSTGPNTGELFF
TGTGCCAGCAGTACGGGACCCAACACCGGGGAGCTGTTTTTT
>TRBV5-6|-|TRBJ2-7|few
CASSLGFSSYEQYF
TGTGCCAGCAGCTTGGGGTTTTCCTCCTACGAGCAGTACTTC
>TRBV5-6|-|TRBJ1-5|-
CASSLWAQGNQPQHF
TGTGCCAGCAGCTTGTGGGCTCAGGGCAATCAGCCCCAGCATTTT
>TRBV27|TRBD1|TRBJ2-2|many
CASSQDRGNTGELFF
TGTGCCAGCAGTCAGGACAGGGGAAACACCGGGGAGCTGTTTTTT